This entry lists 26 T cell receptor beta chains sequenced from one sample in a study of T-cell memory formation after mild COVID-19. Using its own MiXCR run on the 5' RACE reads, TCRdb lists one record per CDR3 protein. The sample has 390,000 or so distinct CDR3 sequences, 16% seen once. The sample consisted of PBMCs or a T cell subset sorted from them (not recorded which). These receptors originate from a young man who had mild COVID-19 (a few samples of this study predate the infection). Cell type and time point are not known.

The chain uses TRBV5-1 and TRBJ1-1, with D hard to call. The germline gives CDR1 SGHRS, CDR2 YFSETQ. Trimming pared 0 bases from V and 6 bases from J, leaving 3 bases between. This CDR3 is built from 11 residues. The CDR3 is CASSLEAEAFF. CDR3 nucleotides: TGCGCCAGCAGCTTGGAGGCTGAAGCTTTCTTT.

Only a few counts were recorded for this clonotype. The rearrangement links TRBV20-1 to TRBJ2-5; no clear D gene. Germline assignment: CDR1 DFQATT and CDR2 SNEGSKA (reference sequence). Between the trimmed V and J ends, which lost 2 bases and 4 bases, there was a span of 11 bases. This CDR3 has 13 amino acids. The CDR3 is CSARSGFGETQYF. The CDR3 DNA reads TGCAGTGCTAGATCCGGGTTCGGAGAGACCCAGTACTTC.

This CDR3 is CASSPKGLRDTGELFF. CDR3 DNA sequence: TGTGCCAGCAGCCCCAAGGGCCTGCGGGACACCGGGGAGCTGTTTTTT. This rearrangement joins TRBV7-9 to TRBJ2-2; possibly TRBD2 for D (5 bases). CDR1 is SEHNR and CDR2 is FQNEAQ in the germline V gene (reference sequence). CDR3 length: 16 amino acids. Trimming removed 5 bases from V and 3 bases from J, with 16 bases in between.

This clonotype turned up a few times. CDR3 DNA sequence: TGTGCCATCAAGACAGCCGGGGAGCTGTTTTTT. This encodes CAIKTAGELFF. The rearrangement joins TRBV10-3 to TRBJ2-2; D possibly corresponds to TRBD1 (5 bases). V was cut by 7 bases and J by 6 bases, with 6 bases left in between. The CDR3 loop spans 11 amino acids. CDR1 and CDR2 (germline): ENHRY, SYGVKD.

Ten or more counts support this clonotype. V and J are TRBV12-3 or TRBV12-4 and TRBJ2-7, with D possibly matching TRBD1 (6 bases). This CDR3 is built from 16 residues. The V end lost 7 bases, the J end lost 4 bases, and 23 bases lay between the germline ends. CDR3 sequence (DNA): TGTGCCAGCATCTCTCCAGTCCAGGGGTCAAAATACGAGCAGTACTTC. Residues: CASISPVQGSKYEQYF.

This clonotype was counted a few times. The chain couples TRBV19 to TRBJ1-1; 10 nucleotides agree with TRBD1. Germline values: CDR1 LNHDA, CDR2 SQIVND (reference sequence). The CDR3 sequence is 14 residues long. J was trimmed by 5 bases and V by 5 bases; bases with no gene match: 5. The CDR3 is CASSYGQGVTEAFF. Written as DNA, the CDR3 is TGTGCCAGTAGTTACGGACAGGGGGTGACTGAAGCTTTCTTT.

This clonotype was seen a few times. This chain joins TRBV7-2 and TRBJ2-5, with D maybe TRBD2 (6 bases). The CDR3 extends over 15 amino acids. Germline values: CDR1 SGHTA, CDR2 FQGNSA. Trimming removed 0 bases at V and 9 bases at J, with 17 bases between. CDR3 DNA: TGTGCCAGCAGCTTAGCGGTCTGGGGGGACGGGGCCCAGTACTTC. This gives the protein CASSLAVWGDGAQYF. The full variable domain, rest sourced from reference TRBV7-2 and TRBJ2-5, is GAGVSQSPSNKVTEKGKDVELRCDPISGHTALYWYRQSLGQGLEFLIYFQGNSAPDKSGLPSDRFSAERTGGSVSTLTIQRTQQEDSAVYLCASSLAVWGDGAQYFGPGTRLLVL.

The rearrangement links TRBV7-2 to TRBJ2-3; the match to TRBD2 covers 10 bases. This CDR3 contains 17 residues. V lost 3 bases and J lost 6; bases outside the gene matches: 12. Germline V gives CDR1 SGHTA, CDR2 FQGNSA. In nucleotides, the CDR3 is TGTGCCAGCAGCTTTCAGTCACTAGCGGGGTCTATCGATACGCAGTATTTT. Its protein is CASSFQSLAGSIDTQYF.

This clonotype was observed a few times. This rearrangement joins TRBV12-1 to TRBJ2-3; the table's D call, TRBD1, has no DNA check behind it. TRBV12-1 is a known pseudogene. CDR3 length equals 15 residues. As DNA, the CDR3 is TGTGCCAGCGCTCGCCTTTGGGGGGTGGTAGATACGCAGTATTTT. It yields the protein CASARLWGVVDTQYF.

A few counts support this clonotype. CDR3 in amino acids: CATSAPGQGLGNTEAFF. The CDR3 coding sequence is TGTGCCACCAGTGCTCCGGGACAGGGCCTGGGGAACACTGAAGCTTTCTTT. The J gene is TRBJ1-1, the V gene TRBV24-1; 9 bases align to TRBD1. The CDR3 length is 17 residues. Trimming took 5 bases from V and 1 from J; bases not matched to a gene: 10. CDR1 is KGHDR and CDR2 is SFDVKD in the germline V gene.

This clonotype was detected a few times. V and J are TRBV7-3 and TRBJ2-1; D gene uncertain. There are 12 residues in the CDR3. Germline V gene lookup returns CDR1 SGHTA and CDR2 FQGTGA. The V end lost 8 bases, the J end lost 6 bases, and 11 bases lay between the germline ends. The CDR3 nucleotides read TGTGCCAGCGGCCACCCAGGCAATGAGCAGTTCTTC. Its translation: CASGHPGNEQFF.

This clonotype was seen ten or more times. The chain links TRBV5-6 to TRBJ2-7, with D perhaps matching TRBD2 (5 bases). The CDR3 is 13 residues long. Germline CDR1 reads SGHDT; CDR2 reads YYEEEE. V dropped 4 bases and J dropped 3 bases, with 11 bases sitting between them. This CDR3 reads CASSRGRSYEQYF. The CDR3 DNA sequence: TGTGCCAGCAGCCGGGGTCGCAGCTACGAGCAGTACTTC. The whole variable domain, remainder taken from reference TRBV5-6 and TRBJ2-7, is DAGVTQSPTHLIKTRGQQVTLRCSPKSGHDTVSWYQQALGQGPQFIFQYYEEEERQRGNFPDRFSGHQFPNYSSELNVNALLLGDSALYLCASSRGRSYEQYFGPGTRLTVT.

The CDR3 DNA reads as TGTGCCAGCAGTGTGCTAGCGGGGGGGAATTCAGATACGCAGTATTTT. Translating it yields CASSVLAGGNSDTQYF. The chain uses TRBV2 and TRBJ2-3; 12 nucleotides match TRBD2. CDR1 is SNHLY and CDR2 is FYNNEI in the germline V gene. This CDR3 region has 16 residues. Unmatched junction bases numbered 6, after V lost 4 bases and J lost 4 bases.

V usage is TRBV2 and J usage is TRBJ2-1; D is perhaps TRBD1 (6 bases). Trimming took 4 bases from V and 4 from J, leaving 11 bases between them. CDR3 length equals 14 residues. Per germline, CDR1 SNHLY and CDR2 FYNNEI. The CDR3, as DNA: TGTGCCAGCAGTGGATCAAGGGGGTACAATGAGCAGTTCTTC. This encodes CASSGSRGYNEQFF. Variable domain in full (rest from reference TRBV2 and TRBJ2-1): EPEVTQTPSHQVTQMGQEVILRCVPISNHLYFYWYRQILGQKVEFLVSFYNNEISEKSEIFDDQFSVERPDGSNFTLKIRSTKLEDSAMYFCASSGSRGYNEQFFGPGTRLTVL.

The chain employs TRBV9 and TRBJ1-1; the match to TRBD1 covers 7 bases. CDR3 length: 12 residues. V lost 3 bases and J lost 7; bases outside the gene matches: 3. The germline CDR1 and CDR2 sequences are SGDLS and YYNGEE. The CDR3 nucleotides read TGTGCCAGCAGCGGACAGGGCGTTGAAGCTTTCTTT. Translating gives CASSGQGVEAFF.

This clonotype was seen ten or more times. The genes are TRBV5-1 and TRBJ2-2, with a possible D match to TRBD2 (6 bases). The CDR3 extends over 15 amino acids. In germline, CDR1 is SGHRS, CDR2 YFSETQ. V was trimmed by 0 bases and J by 3 bases, leaving 9 bases between them. The CDR3 loop reads CASSLDPGDTGELFF. CDR3 coding DNA: TGCGCCAGCAGCTTGGACCCGGGGGACACCGGGGAGCTGTTTTTT.

The chain recombines TRBV7-2 with TRBJ2-5; 12 nucleotides line up with TRBD2. CDR3 size: 15 residues. Germline CDR1 SGHTA, CDR2 FQGNSA. The ends lost 5 bases at V and 4 bases at J; junction bases unmatched: 5. Here the CDR3 DNA reads TGTGCCAGCAGCCCGACTAGCGGGGGAGGAGAGACCCAGTACTTC. It translates to CASSPTSGGGETQYF.

The CDR3 reads CAGTGPYNEQFF. As DNA, the CDR3 is TGCGCCGGGACAGGGCCCTACAATGAGCAGTTCTTC. V gene TRBV20-1 combines with J gene TRBJ2-1; TRBD1 aligns across 9 bases. The V gene's germline CDR1 is DFQATT and CDR2 SNEGSKA (reference sequence). This CDR3 has 12 amino acids.

This rearrangement joins TRBV7-9 to TRBJ1-5; 9 bases are shared with TRBD1. J lost 2 bases, V lost 8 bases, and 4 bases had no gene match. Per the germline V gene, CDR1 is SEHNR and CDR2 is FQNEAQ (reference sequence). The CDR3 is 14 residues long. The CDR3 DNA follows: TGTGCCAGCGCGGACAGGGGCGGCAATCAGCCCCAGCATTTT. Its translation: CASADRGGNQPQHF.

The J gene is TRBJ2-4, the V gene TRBV5-1; 7 nucleotides match TRBD1. The germline gives CDR1 SGHRS, CDR2 YFSETQ. The junction had 12 bases not matched to a gene; V was cut back by 4 bases and J by 11 bases. This CDR3 contains 14 residues. The CDR3 nucleotides are TGCGCCAGCAGCCGGTACGGGACAGATCGTGTTCAGTACTTC. Amino acids: CASSRYGTDRVQYF.

This clonotype was detected a few times. The chain links TRBV4-3 to TRBJ2-2; D gene unclear. Trimming took off 1 base at V and 4 bases at J, with 7 bases between the two ends. The germline gives CDR1 LGHNA, CDR2 YSLEER. This CDR3 has 14 residues. The CDR3 sequence is CASSQAISTGELFF. The CDR3 DNA reads as TGCGCCAGCAGCCAAGCAATCAGCACCGGGGAGCTGTTTTTT.

In its sample, this clonotype was seen a few times. A read error may produce the germline difference seen at one junction end. The chain joins TRBV7-7 to TRBJ2-1, with a possible D match to TRBD1 (5 bases). CDR1 SSHAT and CDR2 FNYEAQ come from the germline V gene (reference sequence). The CDR3 sequence is 17 residues long. CDR3 region: CASSLEGAPTHLNEQFF. The DNA of the CDR3 is TGTGCTAGCAGCTTAGAAGGGGCTCCCACCCATTTGAATGAGCAGTTCTTC.

This clonotype turned up a few times. This chain connects TRBV12-3 or TRBV12-4 to TRBJ2-7; perhaps TRBD1 as D (5 bases). This CDR3 is 13 amino acids long. The V end was cut by 5 bases, the J end by 3 bases, with 11 bases between. As DNA, the CDR3 is TGTGCCAGCAGTCCCAGACAGAACTACGAGCAGTACGTC. Amino acids: CASSPRQNYEQYV.

This clonotype showed up just a few times. V and J are TRBV29-1 and TRBJ1-1; D unresolved. V lost 3 bases and J lost 3, with 8 bases in between. The CDR3 loop spans 12 amino acids. Germline-derived CDR1 and CDR2 are SQVTM and ANQGSEA. CDR3 sequence: CSVEYTYTEAFF. CDR3 nucleotide sequence: TGCAGCGTTGAGTACACTTACACTGAAGCTTTCTTT.

The J gene is TRBJ1-1, the V gene TRBV18; unclear D gene. The CDR3 is 17 amino acids. V lost 0 bases and J 6 bases, leaving 20 bases between the germline ends. Germline assignment: CDR1 KGHSH and CDR2 LQKENI. In DNA, the CDR3 is TGTGCCAGCTCACCACCAAGTAGATCCCCTTATGAGGCTGAAGCTTTCTTT. The encoded protein is CASSPPSRSPYEAEAFF.

The V call is TRBV28, the J call TRBJ2-5, with D possibly being TRBD1 or TRBD2 (6 bases each). There are 16 residues in the CDR3. The germline V gene has CDR1 MDHEN and CDR2 SYDVKM. V was cut by 2 bases and J by 2 bases, with 15 bases left in between. The CDR3 nucleotides are TGTGCCAGCAGTTTAGGGGGGCGCATTACTCAAGAGACCCAGTACTTC. Its protein product is CASSLGGRITQETQYF.